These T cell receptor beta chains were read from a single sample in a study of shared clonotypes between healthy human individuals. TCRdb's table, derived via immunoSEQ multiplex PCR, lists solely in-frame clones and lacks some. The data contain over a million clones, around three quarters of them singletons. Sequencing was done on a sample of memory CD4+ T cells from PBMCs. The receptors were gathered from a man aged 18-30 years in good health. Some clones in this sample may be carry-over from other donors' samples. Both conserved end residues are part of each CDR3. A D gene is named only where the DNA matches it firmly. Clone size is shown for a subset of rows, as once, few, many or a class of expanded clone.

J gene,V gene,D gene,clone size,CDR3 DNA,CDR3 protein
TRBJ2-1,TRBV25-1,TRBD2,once,TGTGCCAGCAGTGAAAGAACACTAGCGGGATACAATGAGCAGTTCTTC,CASSERTLAGYNEQFF
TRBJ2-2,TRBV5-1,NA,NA,TGCGCCAGCAGCTTGTTGGGAGGTAACACCGGGGAGCTGTTTTTT,CASSLLGGNTGELFF
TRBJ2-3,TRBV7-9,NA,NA,TGTGCCAGCAGCCCTCCGGGACTTCGCACAGATACGCAGTATTTT,CASSPPGLRTDTQYF
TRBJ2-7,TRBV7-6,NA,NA,TGTGCCAGCAGCCCGTTGGGAGCCGGGACCTACGAGCAGTACTTC,CASSPLGAGTYEQYF
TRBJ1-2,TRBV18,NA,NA,TGTGCCAGCTCACCAGAGGCTCAGGCTTATGGCTACACCTTC,CASSPEAQAYGYTF
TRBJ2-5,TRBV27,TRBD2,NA,TGTGCCAGCAGCCGACTAGCGGGAGGTCGGGAGACCCAGTACTTC,CASSRLAGGRETQYF
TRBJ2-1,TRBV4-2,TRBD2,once,TGTGCCAGCAGCCAAATAGCGGGAAACAATGAGCAGTTCTTC,CASSQIAGNNEQFF
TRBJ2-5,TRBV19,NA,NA,TGTGCCAGTAGTAAGGCGGAGACTCAAGAGACCCAGTACTTC,CASSKAETQETQYF
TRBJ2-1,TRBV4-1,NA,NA,TGCGCCAGCAGCCAAGATCCAGGGTTCTACAATGAGCAGTTCTTC,CASSQDPGFYNEQFF
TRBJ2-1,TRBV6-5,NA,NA,TGTGCCAGCAGTTCCCCGGTAGAGCAGTTCTTC,CASSSPVEQFF
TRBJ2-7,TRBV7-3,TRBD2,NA,TGTGCCAGCAGCTCAAACAAAGAGGTGGTAGCGGGAGGTACCCACGAGCAGTACTTC,CASSSNKEVVAGGTHEQYF
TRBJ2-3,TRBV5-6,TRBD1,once,TGTGCCAGCAGCCTAGACAGGGGGCTGGCAGATACGCAGTATTTT,CASSLDRGLADTQYF
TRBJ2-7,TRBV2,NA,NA,TGTGCCAGCAGTGAAGCTCCCTTCGTGAGGGGTCCGTACGAGCAGTACTTC,CASSEAPFVRGPYEQYF
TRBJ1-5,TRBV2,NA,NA,TGTGCCAGCAGTGGGAGGGTGACGGAGCCCCAGCATTTT,CASSGRVTEPQHF
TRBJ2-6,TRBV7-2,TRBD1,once,TGTGCCAGCAGCCAGACAGGGGGGGCCAACGTCCTGACTTTC,CASSQTGGANVLTF
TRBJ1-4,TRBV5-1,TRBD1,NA,TGCGCCAGCAGCATTGGACAGGGGGTCACTAATGAAAAACTGTTTTTT,CASSIGQGVTNEKLFF
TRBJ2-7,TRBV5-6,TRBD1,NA,TGTGCCAGCAGCGGGAGACGGGGGACAGGGACCTACGAGCAGTACTTC,CASSGRRGTGTYEQYF
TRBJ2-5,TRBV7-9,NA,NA,TGTGCCAGCAGCTTATCCCCCAGGGGGGACTGGGGAAAGACCCAGTACTTC,CASSLSPRGDWGKTQYF
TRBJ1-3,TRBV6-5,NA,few,TGTGCCAGCAGTTATAGCTGGACCTCTGGAAACACCATATATTTT,CASSYSWTSGNTIYF
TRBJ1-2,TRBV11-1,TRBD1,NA,TGTGCCAGCAGCGTCCAGGGACAGGGAAAGGGCTACACCTTC,CASSVQGQGKGYTF
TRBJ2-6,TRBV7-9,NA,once,TGTGCCAGCAGAGAAAACGCTGGAGACTCTGGGGCCAACGTCCTGACTTTC,CASRENAGDSGANVLTF
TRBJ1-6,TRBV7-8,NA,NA,TGTGCCAGCAGCTTATTGCCCCGGGGGGCGGGTAATTCACCCCTCCACTTT,CASSLLPRGAGNSPLHF
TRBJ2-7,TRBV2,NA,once,TGTGCCAGCAGTGAAGGGTTCGTTTCTCTAGTTGACGAGCAGTACTTC,CASSEGFVSLVDEQYF
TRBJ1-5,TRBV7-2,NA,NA,TGTGCCAGCAGCCCGGGGGTAGATCAGCCCCAGCATTTT,CASSPGVDQPQHF
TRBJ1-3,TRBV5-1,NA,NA,TGCGCCAGCAGCTTGGCCGCGGTTTACTCTGGAAACACCATATATTTT,CASSLAAVYSGNTIYF
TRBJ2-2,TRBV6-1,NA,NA,TGTGCCAGCAGTGAAGAGGGACCCTTAACCGGGGAGCTGTTTTTT,CASSEEGPLTGELFF
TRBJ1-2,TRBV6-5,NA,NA,TGTGCCAGCAGTTATCCGGGCGTAGACTATGGCTACACCTTC,CASSYPGVDYGYTF
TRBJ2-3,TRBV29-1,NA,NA,TGCAGCGTTGATGGGGGGTCAACTAGCACAGATACGCAGTATTTT,CSVDGGSTSTDTQYF
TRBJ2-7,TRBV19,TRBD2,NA,TGTGCCAGTAGTAGAATCGTAGCGGGAGCGCCCGAGCAGTACTTC,CASSRIVAGAPEQYF
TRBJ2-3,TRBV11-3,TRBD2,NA,TGTGCCAGCAGCTCCGCGGGAGGGCCAGGAGATACGCAGTATTTT,CASSSAGGPGDTQYF
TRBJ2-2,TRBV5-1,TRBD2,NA,TGCGCCAGCAGCTTGGTTATAGGACTAGCGGAAACCGGGGAGCTGTTTTTT,CASSLVIGLAETGELFF
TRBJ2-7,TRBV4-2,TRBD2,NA,TGTGCCAGCAGCCAAGATTGGACTAGCGGGCTCTACGAGCAGTACTTC,CASSQDWTSGLYEQYF
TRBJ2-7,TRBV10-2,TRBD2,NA,TGCGCCAGCAGTTTCCTAGCGGAGATATACGAGCAGTACTTC,CASSFLAEIYEQYF
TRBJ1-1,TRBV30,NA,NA,TGTGCCTGGAGTGCTTGGGGAAGGAACACTGAAGCTTTCTTT,CAWSAWGRNTEAFF
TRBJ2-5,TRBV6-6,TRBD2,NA,TGTGCCAGCACACGAGAAACGGGGGGACGAGAGACCCAGTACTTC,CASTRETGGRETQYF
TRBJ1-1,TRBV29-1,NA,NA,TGCAGCGCCCTAGGGGCCCCCTTGAACACTGAAGCTTTCTTT,CSALGAPLNTEAFF
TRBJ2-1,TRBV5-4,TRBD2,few,TGTGCCAGCAGCTGGGGACTAGCGGGAGGGCCAGGGGTCAATGAGCAGTTCTTC,CASSWGLAGGPGVNEQFF
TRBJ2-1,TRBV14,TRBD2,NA,TGTGCCAGCAGCTTCGGGGGGGGACCCTACAATGAGCAGTTCTTC,CASSFGGGPYNEQFF
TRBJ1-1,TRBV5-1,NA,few,TGCGCCAGCAGCTTGGGTTGGATCACTGAAGCTTTCTTT,CASSLGWITEAFF
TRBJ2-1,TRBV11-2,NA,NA,TGTGCCAGCAGCCCCAGGGCAAATGAGCAGTTCTTC,CASSPRANEQFF
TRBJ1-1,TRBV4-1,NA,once,TGCGCCAGCAGCCCTACTCGGGTGGAGGGCACTGAAGCTTTCTTT,CASSPTRVEGTEAFF
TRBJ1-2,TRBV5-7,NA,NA,TGTGCCAGCAGCTTGTCATTGGCGTCGGTGGGCTACACCTTC,CASSLSLASVGYTF
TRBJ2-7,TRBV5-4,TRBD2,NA,TGTGCCAGCAGCTCATGGACTAGCGGGAGGGCTTACGAGCAGTACTTC,CASSSWTSGRAYEQYF